This is a list of T cell receptor beta chains from one sample in a study of human T cells and chemical hapten exposure. TCRdb itself ran the RACE reads through MiXCR, one entry per CDR3 protein. Of 300,000 to 450,000 distinct CDR3 sequences detected, more than 4.5% appear once; the ten largest clones hold 2.5% to 3%. Sequencing was performed on whole blood, taken in connection with sensitization to the hapten diphenylcyclopropenone (DPC). The receptors originated from a woman between 50 and 59 years old with alopecia areata. Some clones in this sample may be carry-over from other donors' samples. Both conserved end residues are part of each CDR3. A D gene is named only where the DNA matches it firmly. Some rows have no size entry. The others give once, few or many, or a class for an expanded clone.

few	TRBV7-9	.	TRBJ1-1	CASSFSRGMNTEAFF	TGTGCCAGCAGCTTCAGCAGGGGCATGAACACTGAAGCTTTCTTT
.	TRBV30	.	TRBJ1-5	CAWSSGARGHQPQHF	TGTGCCTGGAGTAGCGGGGCCAGGGGACATCAGCCCCAGCATTTT
.	TRBV11-2	.	TRBJ1-5	CASSATDRNQPQHF	TGTGCCAGCAGCGCGACCGACAGAAATCAGCCCCAGCATTTT
few	TRBV20-1	TRBD1	TRBJ1-2	CSARDLPGQSSGYTF	TGCAGTGCTAGGGATTTACCGGGACAGAGCAGCGGCTACACCTTC
few	TRBV20-1	.	TRBJ2-7	CSARVRTSYEQYF	TGCAGTGCTAGAGTTAGGACCTCCTACGAGCAGTACTTC
many	TRBV5-4	TRBD1	TRBJ2-3	CASSLASGTGETDTQYF	TGTGCCAGCAGCTTGGCTTCCGGGACAGGCGAAACAGATACGCAGTATTTT
many	TRBV24-1	TRBD2	TRBJ2-1	CATSLKRGGEQFF	TGTGCCACCAGCCTCAAGCGGGGGGGTGAGCAGTTCTTC
many	TRBV6-5	.	TRBJ2-1	CASSYSIPTGSLEQFF	TGTGCCAGCAGTTACTCGATTCCCACAGGGTCATTGGAGCAGTTCTTC
.	TRBV6-5	TRBD2	TRBJ2-5	CASSYGTSGTQETQYF	TGTGCCAGCAGTTATGGGACTAGCGGGACGCAAGAGACCCAGTACTTC
many	TRBV18	.	TRBJ2-3	CASSPTGLPDTQYF	TGTGCCAGCTCACCCACAGGGCTCCCAGATACGCAGTATTTT
many	TRBV30	TRBD2	TRBJ2-7	CAWSPSGLGQYF	TGTGCCTGGAGCCCTAGCGGACTCGGGCAGTACTTC
few	TRBV6-2/TRBV6-3	TRBD1	TRBJ2-7	CASSRGTAQDEQYF	TGTGCCAGCAGTCGAGGGACAGCCCAGGACGAGCAGTACTTC
.	TRBV7-8	TRBD2	TRBJ2-2	CASSLYGLGNTGELFF	TGTGCCAGCAGCTTGTACGGACTAGGGAACACCGGGGAGCTGTTTTTT
many	TRBV27	TRBD1	TRBJ1-2	CASSRTGVYGYTF	TGTGCCAGCAGCCGCACAGGGGTCTATGGCTACACCTTC
many	TRBV24-1	.	TRBJ2-1	CATSDLMGKQFF	TGTGCCACCAGTGATTTGATGGGAAAGCAGTTCTTC
many	TRBV20-1	.	TRBJ2-3	CSALYRTDTQYF	TGCAGTGCTTTGTACCGCACAGATACGCAGTATTTT
many	TRBV12-3/TRBV12-4	.	TRBJ2-6	CASRNLRGTGANVLTF	TGTGCCAGTAGAAACCTAAGGGGAACTGGGGCCAACGTCCTGACTTTC
few	TRBV6-2/TRBV6-3	.	TRBJ1-1	CASIPPGWKTEAFF	TGTGCCAGCATCCCCCCAGGGTGGAAGACTGAAGCTTTCTTT
many	TRBV7-2	TRBD2	TRBJ2-5	CASSRTSGGAETQYF	TGTGCCAGCAGCAGAACCAGCGGGGGGGCGGAGACCCAGTACTTC